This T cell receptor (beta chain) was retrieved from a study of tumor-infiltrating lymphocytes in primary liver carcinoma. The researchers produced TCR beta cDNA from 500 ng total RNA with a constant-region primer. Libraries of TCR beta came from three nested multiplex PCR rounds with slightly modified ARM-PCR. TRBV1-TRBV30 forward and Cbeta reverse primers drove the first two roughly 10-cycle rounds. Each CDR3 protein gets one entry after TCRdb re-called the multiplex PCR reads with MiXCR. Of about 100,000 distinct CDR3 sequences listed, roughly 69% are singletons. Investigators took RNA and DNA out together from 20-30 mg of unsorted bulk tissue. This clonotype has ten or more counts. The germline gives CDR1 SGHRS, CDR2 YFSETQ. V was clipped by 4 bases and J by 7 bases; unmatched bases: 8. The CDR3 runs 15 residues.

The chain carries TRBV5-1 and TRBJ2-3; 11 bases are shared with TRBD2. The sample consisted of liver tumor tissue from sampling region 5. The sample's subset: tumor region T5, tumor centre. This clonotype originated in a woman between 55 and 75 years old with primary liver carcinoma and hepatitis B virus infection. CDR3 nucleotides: TGCGCCAGCAGCATCAATAGCGGGAGGGGTTATACGCAGTATTTT. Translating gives CASSINSGRGYTQYF.